This TCR beta chain was observed in a study of CD8 T cells in ankylosing spondylitis. Study observations and caveats: Relatively scarce in peripheral blood, disease-linked clones were CD8+. Before this, some motif variants had been reported in reactive arthritis synovial fluid and blood. Blood from ankylosing spondylitis patients appeared to carry a characteristic roughly 8-variant TCR beta motif.

In this sample, this clonotype turned up many times. Its antigen is unidentified. By quantitative 5'-RACE with molecular barcodes, the TCR beta libraries were made. TCRdb recomputed calls from the 5' RACE reads with MiXCR, one row per CDR3 protein. The sample has approximately 180,000 distinct CDR3 sequences, about 18% seen once. Germline CDR1 reads SGHRS; CDR2 reads YFSETQ. The CDR3 covers 13 residues. The J segment lost 5 bases and the V segment lost 0 bases, leaving 1 base of the junction unmatched. This TCR came from a male donor aged 10 to 30 with ankylosing spondylitis or in good health (not recorded which). The V gene is TRBV5-1, the J gene TRBJ2-7; 8 nucleotides align to TRBD2. Sample: blood, either unsorted or a sorted T cell fraction (not recorded which). Here the CDR3 DNA reads TGCGCCAGCAGCTTGGCGGGGGGGCACGAGCAGTACGTC. It yields the protein CASSLAGGHEQYV.